Listed here are 19 T cell receptor beta chains from one sample, sequenced in a study of blood T cell repertoires in COVID-19. Data came from immunoSEQ multiplex PCR; TCRdb stores just in-frame clones and leaves some out. This repertoire shows 110,000 to 150,000 clones, approximately 80% found once; its top ten account for approximately 45%. The sequencing sample was made of peripheral blood. These receptors all stem from a human donor in a cohort sampled during active COVID-19.

This chain joins TRBV7-3 and TRBJ2-1; maybe TRBD1 (6 bases). V was cut by 2 bases and J by 6 bases, with 11 bases left in between. Germline CDR1 reads SGHTA; CDR2 reads FQGTGA. The CDR3 contains 14 residues. Written as DNA, the CDR3 is TGTGCCAGCAGCTTATCAGGGGCGGGCAATGAGCAGTTCTTC. As protein: CASSLSGAGNEQFF.

The rearrangement uses TRBV4-1 and TRBJ2-2; 9 bases are shared with TRBD1. Losses at the gene ends were 2 bases for V and 4 bases for J; bases not matched to a gene: 5. Germline assignment: CDR1 MGHRA and CDR2 YSYEKL. This CDR3 contains 16 residues. The CDR3 DNA reads as TGCGCCAGCAGCCAAAGCCAACAGGGGGCCACCGGGGAGCTGTTTTTT. It yields the protein CASSQSQQGATGELFF.

The chain uses TRBV13 and TRBJ1-2, with 8 bases lining up with TRBD1. Germline V gene sequence: CDR1 PRHDT, CDR2 FYEKMQ (reference sequence). V shed 4 bases, J shed 3 bases, and the junction held 1 base outside the gene matches. This CDR3 comprises 13 residues. The CDR3 region is CASSSGQDYGYTF. CDR3 nucleotides: TGTGCCAGCAGCTCGGGACAGGACTATGGCTACACCTTC.

The rearrangement links TRBV29-1 to TRBJ2-3; 9 positions agree with TRBD2. After removal of 6 bases from V and 2 bases from J, the junction contained 6 bases not matched to a gene. Germline assignment: CDR1 SQVTM and CDR2 ANQGSEA. CDR3 length: 14 residues. The CDR3 DNA sequence: TGCAGCGTCCAAGCGGGGGGAAACACAGATACGCAGTATTTT. It encodes CSVQAGGNTDTQYF.

The chain employs TRBV6-2 or TRBV6-3 and TRBJ1-6; a weak D match, TRBD1 (6 bases). V was cut by 6 bases and J by 10 bases, with 19 bases left in between. The CDR3 sequence is 15 residues long. The V gene's germline CDR1 is MNHEY and CDR2 SVGEGT. CDR3 nucleotides: TGTGCCAGCAGCCGCGGACAAGGACAGCCGTCACCCCTCCACTTT. It translates to CASSRGQGQPSPLHF.

This clone appeared once. V gene TRBV9 combines with J gene TRBJ2-2; 7 nucleotides match TRBD2. Trimming at V came to 1 base and at J to 5 bases, leaving 2 bases not matched to a gene. This CDR3 is built from 14 residues. CDR1 is SGDLS, CDR2 YYNGEE, per germline. Here the CDR3 DNA reads TGTGCCAGCAGCGTAACTAGCGTAACCGGGGAGCTGTTTTTT. Protein sequence: CASSVTSVTGELFF.

This chain links TRBV5-1 with TRBJ2-5; TRBD1 agrees at 7 bases. CDR1 SGHRS and CDR2 YFSETQ come from the germline V gene. V lost 6 bases, J lost 5 bases, and 16 bases stayed unmatched. The CDR3 runs 16 residues. CDR3 protein: CASILNPGQPWETQYF. CDR3 coding DNA: TGCGCCAGCATCCTCAATCCGGGACAGCCATGGGAGACCCAGTACTTC. Complete variable domain (other parts from reference TRBV5-1 and TRBJ2-5): KAGVTQTPRYLIKTRGQQVTLSCSPISGHRSVSWYQQTPGQGLQFLFEYFSETQRNKGNFPGRFSGRQFSNSRSEMNVSTLELGDSALYLCASILNPGQPWETQYFGPGTRLLVL.

The chain joins TRBV30 to TRBJ1-2; TRBD1 might be the D (5 bases). Trimming left V 0 bases short and J 0 bases short, with 23 bases between. The CDR3 runs to 19 residues. Germline V gene data show CDR1 as GTSNPN and CDR2 as SVGIG (reference sequence). CDR3 sequence: CAWSVFNRRQGLANYGYTF. The CDR3 DNA reads TGTGCCTGGAGTGTATTCAATCGCCGCCAGGGCCTAGCTAACTATGGCTACACCTTC.

This clone was counted a single time. V gene TRBV25-1 combines with J gene TRBJ1-4; 7 bases map to TRBD1. Trimming took 6 bases from V and 5 from J; bases not matched to a gene: 6. CDR3 size: 14 residues. Germline V gene data show CDR1 as MGHDK and CDR2 as SYGVNS. CDR3 nucleotides: TGTGCCAGCAGAAAGACAGGGACAAATGAAAAACTGTTTTTT. Translated: CASRKTGTNEKLFF.

V gene TRBV5-4 combines with J gene TRBJ2-7; TRBD1 aligns across 7 bases. CDR1 and CDR2 from the germline V gene are SGHNT and YYREEE (reference sequence). The ends lost 0 bases at V and 4 bases at J; junction bases unmatched: 4. The CDR3 totals 14 residues. CDR3 bases: TGTGCCAGCAGCTTGGGAGGGGGCTTTTACGAGCAGTACTTC. Protein: CASSLGGGFYEQYF.

Here the CDR3 reads CASYDLQGRADTQYF. The CDR3, as DNA: TGTGCCAGCTACGATTTGCAGGGTAGGGCAGATACGCAGTATTTT. The chain recombines TRBV6-5 with TRBJ2-3, with D possibly matching TRBD1 (5 bases). Germline V gene sequence: CDR1 MNHEY, CDR2 SVGAGI. The V end lost 8 bases, the J end lost 4 bases, and 19 bases lay between the germline ends. The CDR3 totals 15 residues.

V and J are TRBV5-3 and TRBJ1-2; 8 bases are a match to TRBD1. TRBV5-3 is recorded as an ORF, its role being uncertain. The CDR3 has 14 residues. V was clipped by 4 bases and J by 4 bases; unmatched bases: 6. The CDR3 region is CARSPGQGTYGYTF. CDR3 bases: TGTGCCAGAAGCCCTGGACAGGGTACCTATGGCTACACCTTC.

The J gene is TRBJ2-7, the V gene TRBV18; 10 nucleotides align to TRBD2. With 1 base clipped from V and 5 bases from J, the junction kept 2 bases outside the gene matches. Germline V gives CDR1 KGHSH, CDR2 LQKENI. This CDR3 comprises 14 residues. CDR3 loop: CASSPRTSGDEQYF. CDR3 bases: TGTGCCAGCTCACCACGAACTAGCGGGGACGAGCAGTACTTC.

The V gene is TRBV3-1 (or the pseudogene TRBV3-2), the J gene TRBJ2-3; D is perhaps TRBD2 (5 bases). The V end was cut by 4 bases, the J end by 1 base, with 6 bases between. There are 13 residues in the CDR3. Germline CDR1 reads LGHDT; CDR2 reads YNNKEL (reference sequence). This CDR3 is CASSRRGTDTQYF. Here the CDR3 DNA reads TGTGCCAGCAGCCGGCGGGGCACAGATACGCAGTATTTT.

The chain recombines TRBV11-2 with TRBJ1-1; D is unresolved. The CDR3 is made up of 13 amino acids. Germline assignment: CDR1 SGHAT and CDR2 FQNNGV. Trimming took off 7 bases at V and 1 base at J, with 10 bases between the two ends. In nucleotides, the CDR3 is TGTGCCAGCATGACTTCAACGAACACTGAAGCTTTCTTT. It codes for CASMTSTNTEAFF.

This clone was picked up one time. The chain recombines TRBV6-2 or TRBV6-3 with TRBJ2-4; TRBD1 might be the D (5 bases). V was clipped by 6 bases and J by 11 bases, with 17 bases between them. The CDR3 extends over 13 amino acids. The germline V gene encodes CDR1 MNHEY and CDR2 SVGEGT. In nucleotides, the CDR3 is TGTGCCAGCAGCGCCGACCAGGGTAGGGTTCAGTACTTC. This sequence encodes CASSADQGRVQYF.

The chain carries TRBV12-5 and TRBJ1-3; 7 nucleotides match TRBD1. This CDR3 spans 14 amino acids. Germline values: CDR1 LGHNT, CDR2 FRNRAP. With V trimmed by 4 bases and J by 4 bases, 4 bases remained unmatched. CDR3 in amino acids: CASGSTGAGNTIYF. The CDR3 bases are TGTGCTAGTGGTTCCACAGGGGCCGGAAACACCATATATTTT.

The chain employs TRBV2 and TRBJ2-3; tentatively, D is TRBD2 (6 bases). Germline-derived CDR1 and CDR2 are SNHLY and FYNNEI. Trimming removed 6 bases from V and 2 bases from J, with 12 bases in between. The CDR3 runs to 14 residues. In nucleotides, the CDR3 is TGTGCCAGCAGGACCGGGACTTACACAGATACGCAGTATTTT. Encoded protein: CASRTGTYTDTQYF.

This chain uses TRBV3-1 (or the pseudogene TRBV3-2) with TRBJ2-3; 12 bases line up with TRBD2. Germline V gene sequence: CDR1 LGHDT, CDR2 YNNKEL (reference sequence). This CDR3 has 18 residues. Unmatched junction bases numbered 5, after V lost 1 base and J lost 0 bases. CDR3 in DNA: TGTGCCAGCAGCCAAGTCAGCCTAGCGGGAGGGAGCACAGATACGCAGTATTTT. Amino acids: CASSQVSLAGGSTDTQYF.